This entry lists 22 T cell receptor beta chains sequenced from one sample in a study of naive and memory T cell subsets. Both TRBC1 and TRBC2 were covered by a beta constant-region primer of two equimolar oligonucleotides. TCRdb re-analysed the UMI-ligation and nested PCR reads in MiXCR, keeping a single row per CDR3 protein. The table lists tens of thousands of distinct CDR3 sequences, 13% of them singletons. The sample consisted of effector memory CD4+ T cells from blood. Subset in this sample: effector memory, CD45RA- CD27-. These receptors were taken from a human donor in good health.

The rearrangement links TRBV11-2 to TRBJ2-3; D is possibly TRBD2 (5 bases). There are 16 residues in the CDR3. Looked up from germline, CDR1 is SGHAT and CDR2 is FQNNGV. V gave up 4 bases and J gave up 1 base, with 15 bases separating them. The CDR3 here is CASSYRFMGGTDTQYF. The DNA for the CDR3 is TGTGCCAGCAGCTATAGGTTTATGGGAGGCACAGATACGCAGTATTTT.

The CDR3 loop is CASSTEGGRNYGYTF. As DNA, the CDR3 is TGTGCCAGCTCAACCGAGGGCGGGAGGAACTATGGCTACACCTTC. The rearrangement uses TRBV18 and TRBJ1-2, with D unclear. V gave up 5 bases and J gave up 2 bases, with 15 bases separating them. From germline, CDR1 is KGHSH and CDR2 LQKENI. This CDR3 has 15 residues.

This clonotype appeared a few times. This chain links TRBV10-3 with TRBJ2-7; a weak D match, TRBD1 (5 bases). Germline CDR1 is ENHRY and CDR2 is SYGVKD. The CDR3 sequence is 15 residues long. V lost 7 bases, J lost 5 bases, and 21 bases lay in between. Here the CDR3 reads CAINHPWGGRNEQYF. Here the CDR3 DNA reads TGTGCCATCAATCACCCCTGGGGCGGAAGAAACGAGCAGTACTTC.

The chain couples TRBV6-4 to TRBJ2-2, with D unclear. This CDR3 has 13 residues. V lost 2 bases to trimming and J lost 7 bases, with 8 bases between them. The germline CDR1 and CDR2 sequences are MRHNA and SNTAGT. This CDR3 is CASSDQEHGELFF. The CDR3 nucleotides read TGTGCCAGCAGTGACCAAGAACACGGGGAGCTGTTTTTT.

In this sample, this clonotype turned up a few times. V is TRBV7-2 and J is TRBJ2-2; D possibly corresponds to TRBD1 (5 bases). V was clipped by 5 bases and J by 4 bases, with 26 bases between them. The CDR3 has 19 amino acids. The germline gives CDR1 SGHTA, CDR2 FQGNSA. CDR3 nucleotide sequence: TGTGCCAGCAGCCCTCCTCCTGCCCTCACCCCAACAGGCACCGGGGAGCTGTTTTTT. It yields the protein CASSPPPALTPTGTGELFF. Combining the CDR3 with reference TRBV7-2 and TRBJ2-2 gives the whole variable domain GAGVSQSPSNKVTEKGKDVELRCDPISGHTALYWYRQSLGQGLEFLIYFQGNSAPDKSGLPSDRFSAERTGGSVSTLTIQRTQQEDSAVYLCASSPPPALTPTGTGELFFGEGSRLTVL.

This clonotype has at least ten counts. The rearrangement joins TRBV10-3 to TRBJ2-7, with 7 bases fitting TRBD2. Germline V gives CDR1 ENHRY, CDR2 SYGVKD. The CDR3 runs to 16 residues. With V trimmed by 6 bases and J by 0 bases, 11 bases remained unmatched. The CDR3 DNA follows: TGTGCCATCAGCCGGGAGCTAGCGGTAAGCTCCTACGAGCAGTACTTC. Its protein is CAISRELAVSSYEQYF.

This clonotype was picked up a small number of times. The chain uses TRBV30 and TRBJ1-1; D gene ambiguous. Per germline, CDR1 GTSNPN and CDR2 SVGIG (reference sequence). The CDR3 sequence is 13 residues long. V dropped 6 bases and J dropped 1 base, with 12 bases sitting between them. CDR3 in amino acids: CACDGRRNTEAFF. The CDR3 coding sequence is TGTGCCTGCGACGGCAGGCGGAACACTGAAGCTTTCTTT.

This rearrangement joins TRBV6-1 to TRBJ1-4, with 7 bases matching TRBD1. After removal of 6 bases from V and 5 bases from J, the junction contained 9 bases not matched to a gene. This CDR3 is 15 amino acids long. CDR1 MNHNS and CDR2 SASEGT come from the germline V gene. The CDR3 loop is CASSSNGQANEKLFF. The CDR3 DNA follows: TGTGCCAGCAGCTCGAACGGACAGGCGAATGAAAAACTGTTTTTT.

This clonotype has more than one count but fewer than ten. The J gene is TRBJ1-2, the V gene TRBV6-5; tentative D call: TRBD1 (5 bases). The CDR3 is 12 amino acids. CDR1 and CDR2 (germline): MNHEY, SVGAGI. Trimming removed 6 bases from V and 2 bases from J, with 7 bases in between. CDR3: CASRTENYGYTF. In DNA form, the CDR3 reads TGTGCCAGCAGGACAGAAAACTATGGCTACACCTTC.

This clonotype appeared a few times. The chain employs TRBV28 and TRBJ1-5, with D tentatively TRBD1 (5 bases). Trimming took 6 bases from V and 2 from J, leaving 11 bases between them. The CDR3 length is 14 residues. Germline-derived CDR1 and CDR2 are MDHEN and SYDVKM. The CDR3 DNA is TGTGCCAGCAGCGGGGCCCGTGGCAATCAGCCCCAGCATTTT. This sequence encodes CASSGARGNQPQHF.

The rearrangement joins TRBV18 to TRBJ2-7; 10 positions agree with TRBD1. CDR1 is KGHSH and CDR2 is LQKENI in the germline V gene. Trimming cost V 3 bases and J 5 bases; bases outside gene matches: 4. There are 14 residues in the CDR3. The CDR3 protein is CASSPDRGLNEQYF. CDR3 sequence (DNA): TGTGCCAGCTCACCCGACAGGGGGCTCAACGAGCAGTACTTC.

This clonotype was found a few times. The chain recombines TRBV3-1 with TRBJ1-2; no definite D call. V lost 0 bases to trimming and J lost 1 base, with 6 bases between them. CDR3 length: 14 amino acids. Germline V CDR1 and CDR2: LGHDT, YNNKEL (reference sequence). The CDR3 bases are TGTGCCAGCAGCCAAGATAAAAGTAACTATGGCTACACCTTC. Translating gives CASSQDKSNYGYTF.

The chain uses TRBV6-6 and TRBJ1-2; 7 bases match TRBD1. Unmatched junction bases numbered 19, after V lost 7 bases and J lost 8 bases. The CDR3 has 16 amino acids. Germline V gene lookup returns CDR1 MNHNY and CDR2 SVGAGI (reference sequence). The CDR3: CASKDQGRGTTIGYTF. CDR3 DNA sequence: TGTGCCAGCAAAGATCAGGGCAGGGGGACAACAATCGGCTACACCTTC.

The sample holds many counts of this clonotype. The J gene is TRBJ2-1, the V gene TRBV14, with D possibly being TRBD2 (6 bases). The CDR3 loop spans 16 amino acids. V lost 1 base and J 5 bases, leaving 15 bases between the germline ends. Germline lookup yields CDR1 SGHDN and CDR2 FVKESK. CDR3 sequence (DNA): TGTGCCAGCAGCCAAGGAGTGGGTAGCGGAAACAATGAGCAGTTCTTC. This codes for CASSQGVGSGNNEQFF.

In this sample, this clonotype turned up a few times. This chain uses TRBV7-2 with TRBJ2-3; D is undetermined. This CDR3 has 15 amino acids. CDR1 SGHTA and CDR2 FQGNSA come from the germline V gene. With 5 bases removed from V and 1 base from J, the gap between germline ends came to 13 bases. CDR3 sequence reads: CASSPGWLGTDTQYF. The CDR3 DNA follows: TGTGCCAGCAGCCCCGGTTGGCTCGGCACAGATACGCAGTATTTT.

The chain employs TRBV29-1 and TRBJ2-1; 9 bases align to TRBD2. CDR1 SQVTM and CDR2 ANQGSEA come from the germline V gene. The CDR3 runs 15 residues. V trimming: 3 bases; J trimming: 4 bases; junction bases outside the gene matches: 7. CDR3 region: CSVDPSGTKYNEQFF. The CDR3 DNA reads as TGCAGCGTTGACCCTAGCGGGACCAAATACAATGAGCAGTTCTTC.

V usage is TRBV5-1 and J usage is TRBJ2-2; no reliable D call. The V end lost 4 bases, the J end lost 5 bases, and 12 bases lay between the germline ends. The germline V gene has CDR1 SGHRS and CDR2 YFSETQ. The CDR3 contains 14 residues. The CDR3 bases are TGCGCCAGCAGCCCGGTTGAACGTACCGGGGAGCTGTTTTTT. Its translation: CASSPVERTGELFF.

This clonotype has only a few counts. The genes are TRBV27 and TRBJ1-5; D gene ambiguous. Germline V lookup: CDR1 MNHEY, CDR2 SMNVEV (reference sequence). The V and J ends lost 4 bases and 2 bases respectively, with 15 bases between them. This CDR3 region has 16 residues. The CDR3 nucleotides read TGTGCCAGCAGTTCCCTTGGGGATGGGGGCAATCAGCCCCAGCATTTT. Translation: CASSSLGDGGNQPQHF.

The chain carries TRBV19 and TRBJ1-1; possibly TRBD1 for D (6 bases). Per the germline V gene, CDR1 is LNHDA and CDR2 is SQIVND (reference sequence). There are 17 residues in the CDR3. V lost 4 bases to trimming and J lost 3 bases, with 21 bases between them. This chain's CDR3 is CASSRGGGRRVDTEAFF. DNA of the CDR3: TGTGCCAGTAGTAGAGGGGGGGGCAGGAGAGTGGACACTGAAGCTTTCTTT.

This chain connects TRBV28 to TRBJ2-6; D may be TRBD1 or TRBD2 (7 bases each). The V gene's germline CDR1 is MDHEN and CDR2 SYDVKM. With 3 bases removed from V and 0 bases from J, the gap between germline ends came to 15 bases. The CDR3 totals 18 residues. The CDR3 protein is CASSFLGGGGSGANVLTF. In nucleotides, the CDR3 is TGTGCCAGCAGTTTTTTGGGAGGGGGCGGCTCTGGGGCCAACGTCCTGACTTTC.

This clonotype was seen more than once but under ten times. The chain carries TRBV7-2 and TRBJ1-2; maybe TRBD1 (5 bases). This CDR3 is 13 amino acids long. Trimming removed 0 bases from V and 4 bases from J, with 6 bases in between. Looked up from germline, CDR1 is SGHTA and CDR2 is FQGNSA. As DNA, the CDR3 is TGTGCCAGCAGCTTAGCTGGGGGCTATGGCTACACCTTC. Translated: CASSLAGGYGYTF.

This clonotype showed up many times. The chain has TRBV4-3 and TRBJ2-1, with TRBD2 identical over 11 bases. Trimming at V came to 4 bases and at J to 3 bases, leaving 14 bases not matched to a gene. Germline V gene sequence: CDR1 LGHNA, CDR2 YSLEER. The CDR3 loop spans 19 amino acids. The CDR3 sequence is CASSLYTSGGGGLYNEQFF. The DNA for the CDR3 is TGCGCCAGCAGCCTATATACTAGCGGGGGCGGGGGCCTCTACAATGAGCAGTTCTTC.